These T cell receptor beta chains were read from a single sample in a study of T cells in tuberculosis. Assay used: immunoSEQ multiplex PCR; TCRdb lists only in-frame clones, some missing. The sample gives approximately 59,000 clones, about 86% of which show up once; 10% to 15% is in the top ten. The source material was CD1b-GMM tetramer-negative cells sorted from PBMCs. The receptors stem from an adult woman with latent tuberculosis. Each CDR3 is given with its conserved first and last residue. Fields, in order: D gene, J gene, V gene, clone size, CDR3 DNA, CDR3 protein. The D gene is left open where the match is weak. Clone size is not always given. Where it is, it says once, few, many or a class for expanded clones.

-	TRBJ2-1	TRBV28	-	TGTGCCAGCAGCACTCAAGTTGTGAATGAGCAGTTCTTC	CASSTQVVNEQFF
TRBD1	TRBJ2-5	TRBV7-2	-	TGTGCCAGCAGCAGATCGGGACAGGGCCAAGAGACCCAGTACTTC	CASSRSGQGQETQYF
-	TRBJ2-2	TRBV9	-	TGTGCCAGCAGCGGTTCGGACATCCTATTCAACACCGGGGAGCTGTTTTTT	CASSGSDILFNTGELFF
TRBD2	TRBJ2-3	TRBV4-2	once	TGTGCCAGCAGCCAATTAGCGGGGGGCACAGATACGCAGTATTTT	CASSQLAGGTDTQYF
-	TRBJ1-5	TRBV7-2	-	TGTGCCAGCAGCTTAGTGGGCTCGGGGGAGCAGCCCCAGCATTTT	CASSLVGSGEQPQHF
TRBD1	TRBJ1-2	TRBV28	-	TGTGCCAGCAGTTTATTGACAGGGGAGTCTCGGGGCTACACCTTC	CASSLLTGESRGYTF
-	TRBJ1-4	TRBV4-1	-	TGCGCCAGCAGCTCTAAACAGGACAGAGAGGAAAAACTGTTTTTT	CASSSKQDREEKLFF
-	TRBJ2-3	TRBV5-4	few	TGTGCCAGCAGCTTGGCCGGGGGTACGCAGTATTTT	CASSLAGGTQYF
-	TRBJ2-1	TRBV6-1	-	TGTGCCAGCAGTGAGAGAGTGGGGAGCTCCTACAATGAGCAGTTCTTC	CASSERVGSSYNEQFF
-	TRBJ1-6	TRBV27	-	TGTGCCAGCAGTCCCACGGGACGGGAGAATTCACCCCTCCACTTT	CASSPTGRENSPLHF
-	TRBJ2-7	TRBV6-1	few	TGTGCCAGCAGTACCACTTGGGGAGGGGGGTACGAGCAGTACTTC	CASSTTWGGGYEQYF
-	TRBJ2-7	TRBV2	once	TGTGCCAGCAGTGTTAAAGGGGGTGCCTACGAGCAGTACTTC	CASSVKGGAYEQYF
TRBD1	TRBJ2-1	TRBV29-1	-	TGCAGCGTGGGGACAGGGGCAAATGAGCAGTTCTTC	CSVGTGANEQFF
TRBD2	TRBJ2-5	TRBV11-2	-	TGTGCCAGCAGCACCGGACTAGCGGGGGGAGAGACCCAGTACTTC	CASSTGLAGGETQYF
TRBD1	TRBJ1-3	TRBV7-9	-	TGTGCCAGCAGCTTATACCCGGACAGGGCGGTTGGAAACACCATATATTTT	CASSLYPDRAVGNTIYF
-	TRBJ2-1	TRBV7-8	-	TGTGCCAGCAGCTTAGCGCGGACAGACAATGAGCAGTTCTTC	CASSLARTDNEQFF
-	TRBJ1-1	TRBV9	-	TGTGCCAGCAGCGTAGAGAACAGGAACACTGAAGCTTTCTTT	CASSVENRNTEAFF
-	TRBJ1-2	TRBV21-1	-	TGTGCCAGCCCCGGTGGGTGGAGGGATGGCTACACCTTC	CASPGGWRDGYTF
-	TRBJ2-1	TRBV10-3	-	TGTGCCATCAGTGAGGCGAGGAGCTCCTACAATGAGCAGTTCTTC	CAISEARSSYNEQFF
-	TRBJ2-7	TRBV7-6	-	TGTGCCAGCAGCTTATTTTCAGGGGAACTGTACGAGCAGTACTTC	CASSLFSGELYEQYF
-	TRBJ1-4	TRBV12-2	-	-	CASRLVGPGTNEKLFF
-	TRBJ1-1	TRBV13	-	TGTGCCAGCAGCCCCCCCAGGGTTTGGGACACTGAAGCTTTCTTT	CASSPPRVWDTEAFF
-	TRBJ1-3	TRBV12-5	-	TGTGCTAGTGGTTTGGTACCAGGGAGGGCTAGAAACACCATATATTTT	CASGLVPGRARNTIYF
TRBD1	TRBJ2-3	TRBV7-8	-	TGTGCCAGCAGCTTAGTACGGACAGGGGGCACAGATACGCAGTATTTT	CASSLVRTGGTDTQYF
-	TRBJ1-6	TRBV28	-	TGTGCCAGCAGTCCTCTCGGGGGGAGTGGTTCACCCCTCCACTTT	CASSPLGGSGSPLHF
TRBD2	TRBJ2-7	TRBV6-5	-	TGTGCCAGCAGTTACTCGCCTAGCGGGAGCCCGAAGCAGTACTTC	CASSYSPSGSPKQYF
TRBD2	TRBJ2-3	TRBV9	-	TGTGCCAGCAGCCCCCGACTAGCGGGGGGGCCGAGAGATACGCAGTATTTT	CASSPRLAGGPRDTQYF
-	TRBJ1-1	TRBV14	-	TGTGCCAGCACCTCCGTGAGGGGAGGGAACACTGAAGCTTTCTTT	CASTSVRGGNTEAFF